Below are 20 T cell receptor beta chains sequenced from a single sample in a study of T-cell reconstitution after alpha-beta-depleted transplantation in children. Construction of the TCRbeta library involved unique molecular identifiers. TCRdb re-called the PCR reads through MiXCR, storing one row per CDR3 protein. Here the sample spans 240,000 or so distinct CDR3 sequences, roughly 7.7% being singletons. The material was PBMCs, mostly from graft donor cells, obtained 180 days after TCRalphabeta/CD19-depleted stem cell transplant. The receptor set was obtained from a male patient younger than 18 who had a stem cell transplant for acute lymphoblastic leukemia, so the T cells may come from the graft donor.

This sequence joins TRBV6-2 or TRBV6-3 and TRBJ2-7; 9 nucleotides line up with TRBD1. Trimming cost V 5 bases and J 13 bases; bases outside gene matches: 12. From germline, CDR1 is MNHEY and CDR2 SVGEGT. The CDR3 is 13 residues long. The CDR3, as DNA: TGTGCCAGCAGTAGGACCACCGGGACAGGGCCTTACTTC. It yields the protein CASSRTTGTGPYF.

The rearrangement uses TRBV10-2 and TRBJ2-3; TRBD2 is a possible D gene (5 bases). Germline CDR1 is WSHSY and CDR2 is SAAADI. The CDR3 extends over 11 amino acids. The ends were cut back, 2 bases at V and 15 bases at J, with 12 bases in the middle. The CDR3 protein is CASSEGGPRYF. CDR3 in DNA: TGCGCCAGCAGTGAGGGCGGGCCGCGATATTTT.

There are many counts of this clonotype. The chain uses TRBV12-3 or TRBV12-4 and TRBJ2-7; 8 bases line up with TRBD2. This CDR3 spans 17 amino acids. Germline trimming cut 3 bases from V and 3 bases from J; bases unmatched to any gene: 13. The chain's CDR3 is CASSLIRGGISLYEQYF. The CDR3 nucleotides read TGTGCCAGCAGTTTGATTCGGGGGGGGATATCCCTCTACGAGCAGTACTTC.

This clonotype was seen at least ten times. The gene calls are TRBV5-1 and TRBJ2-7, with TRBD1 identical over 12 bases. The CDR3 totals 14 residues. Germline CDR1 and CDR2: SGHRS and YFSETQ. Losses at the gene ends were 6 bases for V and 7 bases for J; bases not matched to a gene: 8. CDR3 sequence (DNA): TGCGCCAGCAAGCTGGGACAGGGGGCGTTTGAGCAGTACTTC. It translates to CASKLGQGAFEQYF.

This clonotype came up many times. CDR3: CASRPGKRNQPQHF. The CDR3 DNA follows: TGTGCCAGCAGACCAGGGAAGCGCAATCAGCCCCAGCATTTT. This chain uses TRBV28 with TRBJ1-5, with TRBD1 as a possible D gene (5 bases). The length of the CDR3 is 14 residues. The V and J ends lost 6 bases and 2 bases respectively, with 11 bases between them. Germline CDR1 is MDHEN and CDR2 is SYDVKM.

This clonotype was counted many times. The chain has TRBV7-3 and TRBJ2-3; D perhaps matches TRBD1 (5 bases). Trimming removed 5 bases from V and 6 bases from J, with 9 bases in between. Germline V gives CDR1 SGHTA, CDR2 FQGTGA. The CDR3 totals 12 residues. The CDR3 bases are TGTGCCAGCAGCGAGCCAGGGGATACGCAGTATTTT. Translating it yields CASSEPGDTQYF. The whole variable domain, remainder taken from reference TRBV7-3 and TRBJ2-3, is GAGVSQTPSNKVTEKGKYVELRCDPISGHTALYWYRQSLGQGPEFLIYFQGTGAADDSGLPNDRFFAVRPEGSVSTLKIQRTERGDSAVYLCASSEPGDTQYFGPGTRLTVL.

This clonotype was observed at least ten times. V is TRBV9 and J is TRBJ2-5; TRBD2 agrees at 11 bases. With V trimmed by 0 bases and J by 5 bases, 9 bases remained unmatched. The V gene's germline CDR1 is SGDLS and CDR2 YYNGEE. This CDR3 is built from 17 residues. In DNA form, the CDR3 reads TGTGCCAGCAGCGTAGGACCCCTAGCGGGAGGATCGGAGACCCAGTACTTC. Encoded protein: CASSVGPLAGGSETQYF.

Comments on this clonotype: A much larger clone lies one base from this, so it may be a read error. The chain uses TRBV12-3 or TRBV12-4 and TRBJ2-5, with 11 bases lining up with TRBD1. This CDR3 comprises 18 residues. CDR3 nucleotide sequence: TGTGCCATCAGTCTGCAGGACAGGGGGCTATACCTTCAAGAGACCCAGTACTTC. This gives the protein CAISLQDRGLYLQETQYF.

This clonotype was seen more than once but under ten times. The chain uses TRBV6-2 or TRBV6-3 and TRBJ2-7, with 9 bases fitting TRBD1. CDR3 length: 15 amino acids. Losses at the gene ends were 6 bases for V and 5 bases for J; bases not matched to a gene: 11. Germline V gene lookup returns CDR1 MNHEY and CDR2 SVGEGT. The CDR3 region is CASRSGTGMRNEQYF. The CDR3 nucleotides are TGTGCCAGCAGATCCGGGACAGGGATGAGGAACGAGCAGTACTTC.

There are a few counts of this clonotype. V is TRBV7-9 and J is TRBJ1-6; D might be TRBD1 (5 bases). V shed 5 bases and J shed 9 bases, with 20 bases lying between them. CDR3 length: 16 residues. The germline CDR1 and CDR2 sequences are SEHNR and FQNEAQ (reference sequence). Here the CDR3 DNA reads TGTGCCAGCAGCGCACCCGGGGGGTCCACCCCTTCACCCCTCCACTTT. It codes for CASSAPGGSTPSPLHF.

This clonotype was counted many times. The chain joins TRBV7-8 to TRBJ1-2; 11 nucleotides line up with TRBD1. CDR3 length: 14 amino acids. Per germline, CDR1 SGHVS and CDR2 FQNEAQ. The trim removed 1 base at V and 9 bases at J, leaving 4 bases unmatched. CDR3 residues: CASSLDRTGGRYTF. The CDR3 nucleotides are TGTGCCAGCAGCTTAGATCGGACAGGGGGCCGCTACACCTTC.

This clonotype came up many times. The rearrangement links TRBV20-1 to TRBJ2-7, with D possibly matching TRBD1 (5 bases). V lost 7 bases to trimming and J lost 3 bases, with 13 bases between them. The CDR3 is 12 residues long. From germline, CDR1 is DFQATT and CDR2 SNEGSKA (reference sequence). CDR3 nucleotides: TGCAGTGTTAGCCAGGGCGACTACGAGCAGTACTTC. Its translation: CSVSQGDYEQYF.

This clonotype was counted ten times or more. The V gene is TRBV6-5, the J gene TRBJ2-3; no clear D. The V gene lost 6 bases and the J gene lost 2 bases, with 18 bases spanning the gap. Germline V gene lookup returns CDR1 MNHEY and CDR2 SVGAGI. CDR3 length: 16 residues. CDR3 DNA sequence: TGTGCCAGCAGCATCTGCATAAGGCGCCACACAGATACGCAGTATTTT. This translates into CASSICIRRHTDTQYF.

The sample holds many counts of this clonotype. V usage is TRBV24-1 and J usage is TRBJ1-5, with D tentatively TRBD1 (6 bases). Trimming pared 4 bases from V and 4 bases from J, leaving 10 bases between. Germline V CDR1 and CDR2: KGHDR, SFDVKD. This CDR3 is built from 14 residues. The chain's CDR3 is CATSDQGRNQPQHF. CDR3 coding DNA: TGTGCCACCAGTGACCAGGGGAGGAATCAGCCCCAGCATTTT.

This clonotype was detected ten times or more. CDR3 DNA: TGCGCCAGCAGCTTGCTCGACAGCACGGATCTTTTCGATGGCTACACCTTC. This translates into CASSLLDSTDLFDGYTF. The rearrangement joins TRBV5-1 to TRBJ1-2; a possible D gene is TRBD1 (5 bases). The CDR3 contains 17 residues. Trimming took off 1 base at V and 6 bases at J, with 22 bases between the two ends. CDR1 is SGHRS and CDR2 is YFSETQ in the germline V gene.

This clonotype was counted many times. The CDR3 loop is CSVAGGGYGEQYF. In DNA, the CDR3 is TGCAGCGTTGCGGGGGGCGGGTATGGCGAGCAGTACTTC. This chain uses TRBV29-1 with TRBJ2-7; D perhaps matches TRBD2 (7 bases). The CDR3 runs to 13 residues. Trimming pared 4 bases from V and 6 bases from J, leaving 16 bases between. Germline V gene sequence: CDR1 SQVTM, CDR2 ANQGSEA.

The chain joins TRBV27 to TRBJ2-7, with D unclear. The germline V and J ends were trimmed by 9 bases and 4 bases, with 16 bases remaining between them. CDR3 length: 13 amino acids. Looked up from germline, CDR1 is MNHEY and CDR2 is SMNVEV (reference sequence). The CDR3, as DNA: TGTGCCAGTAGACCAGCAGGTTTTTACGAGCAGTACTTC. Protein product: CASRPAGFYEQYF.

This rearrangement joins TRBV7-2 to TRBJ1-3; 7 bases align to TRBD1. Germline assignment: CDR1 SGHTA and CDR2 FQGNSA. CDR3 size: 15 residues. V shed 6 bases, J shed 0 bases, and the junction held 5 bases outside the gene matches. CDR3 region: CASRSGQSSGNTIYF. The CDR3 DNA is TGTGCCAGCAGGTCGGGACAGAGCTCTGGAAACACCATATATTTT.

The sample holds many counts of this clonotype. The chain is built from TRBV3-1 and TRBJ2-7; 12 positions agree with TRBD2. V dropped 4 bases and J dropped 1; count of bases not matched to a gene: 2. The germline V gene encodes CDR1 LGHDT and CDR2 YNNKEL (reference sequence). The CDR3 covers 15 residues. The CDR3 loop reads CASSRGLAGSYEQYF. CDR3 sequence (DNA): TGTGCCAGCAGCCGGGGACTAGCGGGTTCCTACGAGCAGTACTTC.

This clonotype was seen ten or more times. The chain couples TRBV4-1 to TRBJ2-5; 9 bases align to TRBD1. This CDR3 is built from 15 residues. V lost 0 bases and J lost 6; bases outside the gene matches: 5. Germline-derived CDR1 and CDR2 are MGHRA and YSYEKL. CDR3 coding DNA: TGCGCCAGCAGCCAAGAAGAACAGGGGGCCAAGACCCAGTACTTC. Its translation is CASSQEEQGAKTQYF.